This T cell receptor beta chain was sequenced for a study of siplizumab effects on memory and regulatory T cells. Broader study findings: Roughly 75-95% of proliferating CD4+ or CD8+ clones lacked an assignable naive or memory phenotype. Few alloreactive clones mapped to unstimulated subsets. Alloreactive sequences tracing back to unstimulated CD4+ memory cells were significantly reduced by siplizumab.

Worth noting for this clone: The antigen is undetermined.

Germline loops: CDR1 SQVTM, CDR2 ANQGSEA. This CDR3 has 12 residues. V shed 7 bases, J shed 4 bases, and the junction held 3 bases outside the gene matches. Clones were read by immunoSEQ multiplex PCR, and TCRdb kept only the in-frame ones, dropping some. This repertoire shows approximately 94,000 clones, about nine tenths found once; its top ten account for 0.13% to 0.15%. The receptor was derived from a human donor in good health. The V and J genes are TRBV29-1 and TRBJ1-2; 10 nucleotides match TRBD1. The sample comprised CD4+ T cells sorted from blood. The CDR3 DNA reads TGCAGCGGGGGACAGGGGTCCTATGGCTACACCTTC. Translating gives CSGGQGSYGYTF.